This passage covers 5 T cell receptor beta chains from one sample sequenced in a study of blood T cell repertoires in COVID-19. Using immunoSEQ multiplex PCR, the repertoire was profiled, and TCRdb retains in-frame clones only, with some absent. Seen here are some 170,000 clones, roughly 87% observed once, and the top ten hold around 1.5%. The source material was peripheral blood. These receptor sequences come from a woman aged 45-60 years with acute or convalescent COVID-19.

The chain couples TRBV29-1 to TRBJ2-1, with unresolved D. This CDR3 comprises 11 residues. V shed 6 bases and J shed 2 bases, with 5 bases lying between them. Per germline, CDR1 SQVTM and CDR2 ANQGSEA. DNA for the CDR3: TGCAGCGTGCGGCCCTACAATGAGCAGTTCTTC. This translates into CSVRPYNEQFF.

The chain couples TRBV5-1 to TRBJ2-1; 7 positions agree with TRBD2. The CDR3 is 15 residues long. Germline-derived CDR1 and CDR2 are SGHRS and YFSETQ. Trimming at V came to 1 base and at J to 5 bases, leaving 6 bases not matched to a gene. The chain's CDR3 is CASSLWLAENNEQFF. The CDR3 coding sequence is TGCGCCAGCAGCTTGTGGCTAGCGGAAAACAATGAGCAGTTCTTC. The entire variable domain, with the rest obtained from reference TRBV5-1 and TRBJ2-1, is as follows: KAGVTQTPRYLIKTRGQQVTLSCSPISGHRSVSWYQQTPGQGLQFLFEYFSETQRNKGNFPGRFSGRQFSNSRSEMNVSTLELGDSALYLCASSLWLAENNEQFFGPGTRLTVL.

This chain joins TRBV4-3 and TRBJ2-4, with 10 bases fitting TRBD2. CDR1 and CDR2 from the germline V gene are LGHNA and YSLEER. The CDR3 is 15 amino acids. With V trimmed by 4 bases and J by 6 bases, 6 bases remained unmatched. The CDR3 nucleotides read TGCGCCAGCAGCCCAGACTGGACTAGCGGAAACATTCAGTACTTC. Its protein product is CASSPDWTSGNIQYF.

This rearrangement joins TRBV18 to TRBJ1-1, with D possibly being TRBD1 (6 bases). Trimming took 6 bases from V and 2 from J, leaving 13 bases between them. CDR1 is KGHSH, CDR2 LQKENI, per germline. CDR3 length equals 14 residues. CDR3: CASSPRQENTEAFF. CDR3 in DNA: TGTGCCAGCTCCCCAAGACAGGAAAACACTGAAGCTTTCTTT.

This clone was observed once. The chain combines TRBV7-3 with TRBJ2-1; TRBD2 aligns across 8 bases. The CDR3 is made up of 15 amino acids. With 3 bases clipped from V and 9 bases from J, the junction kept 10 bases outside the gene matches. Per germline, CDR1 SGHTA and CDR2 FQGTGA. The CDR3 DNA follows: TGTGCCAGCAGCTTGCTCGCGGGGGGTTTTGGTGAGCAGTTCTTC. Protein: CASSLLAGGFGEQFF.